A selection of T cell receptor beta chains follows, all from one sample in a study of shared clonotypes between healthy human individuals. Measured with immunoSEQ multiplex PCR; TCRdb has only the in-frame clones, and not every one. Of millions of clones listed, over 85% are singletons. The sequencing input was naive CD4+ T cells from PBMCs. These receptors all stem from a man aged 18 to 29 in good health. Some clones in this sample may be carry-over from other donors' samples. Both conserved end residues are part of each CDR3. A D gene is named only where the DNA matches it firmly. Size values are once, few and many counts, or a class for expanded clones, and some rows have none.

j_gene: TRBJ2-2; abundance: .; d_gene: TRBD2; v_gene: TRBV5-1; CDR3aa: CASSFIAGANTGELFF; CDR3nt: TGCGCCAGCAGCTTCATAGCGGGAGCGAACACCGGGGAGCTGTTTTTT
j_gene: TRBJ2-5; abundance: .; d_gene: TRBD1; v_gene: TRBV5-1; CDR3aa: CASSGGTGPWAEETQYF; CDR3nt: TGCGCCAGCAGCGGCGGGACAGGGCCGTGGGCCGAAGAGACCCAGTACTTC
j_gene: TRBJ2-7; abundance: .; d_gene: TRBD2; v_gene: TRBV5-5; CDR3aa: CASSVAGGLSYEQYF; CDR3nt: TGTGCCAGCAGCGTAGCGGGAGGGCTTTCCTACGAGCAGTACTTC
j_gene: TRBJ2-1; abundance: .; d_gene: .; v_gene: TRBV9; CDR3aa: CASSPRERSSYNEQFF; CDR3nt: TGTGCCAGCAGCCCCCGGGAACGGAGCTCCTACAATGAGCAGTTCTTC
j_gene: TRBJ2-7; abundance: .; d_gene: .; v_gene: TRBV7-9; CDR3aa: CASRRGGSGSYEQYF; CDR3nt: TGTGCCAGCCGTCGAGGGGGTAGCGGGTCCTACGAGCAGTACTTC
j_gene: TRBJ1-1; abundance: .; d_gene: TRBD1; v_gene: TRBV6-1; CDR3aa: CASSVDRGNTEAFF; CDR3nt: TGTGCCAGCAGCGTGGACAGGGGGAACACTGAAGCTTTCTTT
j_gene: TRBJ2-1; abundance: .; d_gene: TRBD1; v_gene: TRBV6-1; CDR3aa: CASNRDRSYNEQFF; CDR3nt: TGTGCCAGCAACCGGGACAGATCCTACAATGAGCAGTTCTTC
j_gene: TRBJ2-7; abundance: .; d_gene: .; v_gene: TRBV10-3; CDR3aa: CASCPTPATDEQYF; CDR3nt: TGTGCCTCCTGCCCCACCCCCGCTACTGACGAGCAGTACTTC
j_gene: TRBJ2-2; abundance: .; d_gene: TRBD2; v_gene: TRBV9; CDR3aa: CASSSSGTSITGELFF; CDR3nt: TGTGCCAGCAGCTCATCCGGGACTAGCATTACCGGGGAGCTGTTTTTT
j_gene: TRBJ2-4; abundance: .; d_gene: TRBD2; v_gene: TRBV9; CDR3aa: CASSRIGGGNIQYF; CDR3nt: TGTGCCAGCAGCCGGATCGGCGGGGGAAACATTCAGTACTTC
j_gene: TRBJ2-4; abundance: .; d_gene: TRBD2; v_gene: TRBV5-1; CDR3aa: CASSSGLAGALGDIQYF; CDR3nt: TGCGCCAGCAGCTCGGGACTAGCGGGAGCGTTGGGGGACATTCAGTACTTC
j_gene: TRBJ2-5; abundance: .; d_gene: .; v_gene: TRBV6-4; CDR3aa: CASSPYPETQYF; CDR3nt: TGTGCCAGCAGTCCCTATCCGGAGACCCAGTACTTC
j_gene: TRBJ2-7; abundance: .; d_gene: .; v_gene: TRBV5-4; CDR3aa: CASSSGLAYEQYF; CDR3nt: TGTGCCAGCAGCTCAGGGTTAGCCTACGAGCAGTACTTC
j_gene: TRBJ1-1; abundance: .; d_gene: .; v_gene: TRBV7-3; CDR3aa: CASSSTMNTEAFF; CDR3nt: TGTGCCAGCAGCTCGACGATGAACACTGAAGCTTTCTTT
j_gene: TRBJ1-3; abundance: few; d_gene: .; v_gene: TRBV2; CDR3aa: CASRGDSGNTIYF; CDR3nt: TGTGCCAGCAGGGGGGACTCTGGAAACACCATATATTTT
j_gene: TRBJ1-6; abundance: .; d_gene: .; v_gene: TRBV30; CDR3aa: CAWSQGFGNSPLHF; CDR3nt: TGTGCCTGGAGTCAGGGGTTCGGGAATTCACCCCTCCACTTT
j_gene: TRBJ2-1; abundance: .; d_gene: TRBD2; v_gene: TRBV28; CDR3aa: CASSPSDSGGLFGQFF; CDR3nt: TGTGCCAGCAGTCCCAGCGACAGCGGGGGTCTTTTCGGGCAGTTCTTC